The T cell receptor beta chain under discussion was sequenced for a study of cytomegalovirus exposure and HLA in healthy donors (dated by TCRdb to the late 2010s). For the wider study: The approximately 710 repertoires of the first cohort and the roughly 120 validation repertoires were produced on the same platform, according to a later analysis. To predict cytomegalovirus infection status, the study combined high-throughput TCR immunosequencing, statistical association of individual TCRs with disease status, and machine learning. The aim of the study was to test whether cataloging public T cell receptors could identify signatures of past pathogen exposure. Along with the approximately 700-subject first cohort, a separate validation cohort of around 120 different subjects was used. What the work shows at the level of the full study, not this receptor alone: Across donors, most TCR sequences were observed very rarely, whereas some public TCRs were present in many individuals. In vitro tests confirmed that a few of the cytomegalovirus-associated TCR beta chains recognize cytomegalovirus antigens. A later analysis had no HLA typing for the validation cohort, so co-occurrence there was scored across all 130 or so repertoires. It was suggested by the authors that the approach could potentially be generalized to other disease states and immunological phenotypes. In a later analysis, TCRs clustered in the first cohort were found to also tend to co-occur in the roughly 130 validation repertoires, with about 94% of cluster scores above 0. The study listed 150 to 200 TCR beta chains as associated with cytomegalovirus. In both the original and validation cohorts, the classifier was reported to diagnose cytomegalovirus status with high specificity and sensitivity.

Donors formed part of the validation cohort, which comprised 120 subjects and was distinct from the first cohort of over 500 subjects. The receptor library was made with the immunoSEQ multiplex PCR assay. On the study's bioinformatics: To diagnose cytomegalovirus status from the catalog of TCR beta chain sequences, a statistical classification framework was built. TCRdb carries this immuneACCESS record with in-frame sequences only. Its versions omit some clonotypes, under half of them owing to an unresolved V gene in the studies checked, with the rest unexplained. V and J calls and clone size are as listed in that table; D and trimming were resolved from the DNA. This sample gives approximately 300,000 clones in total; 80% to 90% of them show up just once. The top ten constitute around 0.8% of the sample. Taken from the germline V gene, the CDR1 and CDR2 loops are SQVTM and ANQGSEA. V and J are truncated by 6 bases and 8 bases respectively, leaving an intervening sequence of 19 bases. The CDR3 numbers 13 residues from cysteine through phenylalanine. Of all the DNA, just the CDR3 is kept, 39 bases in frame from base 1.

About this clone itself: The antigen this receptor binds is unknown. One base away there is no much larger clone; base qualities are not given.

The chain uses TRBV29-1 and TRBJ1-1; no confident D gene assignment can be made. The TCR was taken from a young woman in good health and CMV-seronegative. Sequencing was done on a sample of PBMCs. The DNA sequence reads TGCAGCGTATCAGAGCGGTCGGGCGGGGAAGCTTTCTTT. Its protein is CSVSERSGGEAFF. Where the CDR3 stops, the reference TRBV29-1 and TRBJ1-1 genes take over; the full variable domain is SAVISQKPSRDICQRGTSLTIQCQVDSQVTMMFWYRQQPGQSLTLIATANQGSEATYESGFVIDKFPISRPNLTFSTLTVSNMSPEDSSIYLCSVSERSGGEAFFGQGTRLTVV.